The 5 T cell receptor beta chains below come from one sample, sequenced in a study of blood T cell repertoires in COVID-19. The protocol was immunoSEQ multiplex PCR, while the TCRdb copy is restricted to in-frame clones and leaves out a portion. The sample consists of roughly 500,000 clones, approximately 91% of them appearing once. What was sequenced was PBMCs or T cells enriched from blood (not recorded which). Receptors were obtained from an older woman who had recovered from COVID-19.

This clone has just one count. The V and J genes are TRBV10-2 and TRBJ1-4; 7 positions match TRBD1. Germline V gives CDR1 WSHSY, CDR2 SAAADI. The CDR3 is 15 residues long. V trimming: 6 bases; J trimming: 8 bases; junction bases outside the gene matches: 12. The CDR3 region has the DNA TGCGCCAGCAGCCAGACAGGGACGGGGAGCGAAAAACTGTTTTTT. Translation: CASSQTGTGSEKLFF.

The V gene is TRBV19, the J gene TRBJ2-3; a weak D match, TRBD2 (5 bases). The CDR3 contains 16 residues. Trimming removed 5 bases at V and 4 bases at J, with 19 bases between. CDR1 and CDR2 from the germline V gene are LNHDA and SQIVND (reference sequence). The CDR3 protein is CASSPAEDSRPDTQYF. DNA of the CDR3: TGTGCCAGTAGTCCCGCCGAGGACTCCAGACCAGATACGCAGTATTTT.

The chain couples TRBV21-1 to TRBJ2-2; the D call in the table, TRBD1, was not verified against the DNA. TRBV21-1 is annotated as a pseudogene. The CDR3 totals 14 residues. The CDR3 DNA follows: TGTGCCAGCAGCAAAGATATGGGGCACGGGGAGCTGTTTTTT. This translates into CASSKDMGHGELFF.

This clone was seen just once. The J gene is TRBJ1-2, the V gene TRBV4-1; 7 bases map to TRBD1. This CDR3 contains 13 residues. Germline trimming cut 0 bases from V and 6 bases from J; bases unmatched to any gene: 1. Germline CDR1 and CDR2: MGHRA and YSYEKL. CDR3 residues: CASSQETGDGYTF. The CDR3 nucleotides are TGCGCCAGCAGCCAAGAAACAGGGGATGGCTACACCTTC.

V gene TRBV24-1 combines with J gene TRBJ2-2; no reliable D call. The V end was cut by 3 bases, the J end by 0 bases, with 10 bases between. The V gene's germline CDR1 is KGHDR and CDR2 SFDVKD. This CDR3 has 16 residues. For the CDR3, the DNA is TGTGCCACCAGTGATGTTCAGCGAGCGAACACCGGGGAGCTGTTTTTT. Protein product: CATSDVQRANTGELFF.